Listed below are T cell receptor beta chains from one sample, sequenced in a study of T cell changes during pregnancy in multiple sclerosis. The method was immunoSEQ multiplex PCR; TCRdb's version includes in-frame clones alone and lacks a portion of them. Of approximately 50,000 clones listed, roughly 92% are singletons. Sequenced here: CD4+ T cells from peripheral blood mononuclear cells, sampled in the third trimester of pregnancy. These receptors came from a female donor with multiple sclerosis, enrolled in a pregnancy study. The CDR3 runs from the conserved cysteine through the conserved F or W. Fields, in order: J gene, V gene, CDR3 protein.

j_gene: TRBJ2-7; v_gene: TRBV7-2; CDR3aa: CASSLRTLQGTHEQYF
j_gene: TRBJ2-7; v_gene: TRBV13; CDR3aa: CASSESGRVHEQYF
j_gene: TRBJ2-7; v_gene: TRBV5-4; CDR3aa: CASSRDSYEQYF
j_gene: TRBJ1-5; v_gene: TRBV6-5; CDR3aa: CASSQGASNQPQHF
j_gene: TRBJ1-1; v_gene: TRBV30; CDR3aa: CAWSLQGNTEAFF
j_gene: TRBJ1-5; v_gene: TRBV7-2; CDR3aa: CASSLVPVPAGGQPQHF
j_gene: TRBJ2-3; v_gene: TRBV18; CDR3aa: CASSPLDRISTDTQYF
j_gene: TRBJ1-1; v_gene: TRBV5-6; CDR3aa: CASSLWDRPLNTEAFF
j_gene: TRBJ1-2; v_gene: TRBV18; CDR3aa: CASSLLPSKQGSDGYTF
j_gene: TRBJ2-1; v_gene: TRBV18; CDR3aa: CASSLQGATYNEQFF
j_gene: TRBJ2-7; v_gene: TRBV6-5; CDR3aa: CASSYLAGASYEQYF
j_gene: TRBJ2-1; v_gene: TRBV27; CDR3aa: CASSLGGTQFF
j_gene: TRBJ1-1; v_gene: TRBV7-9; CDR3aa: CASSLVGVEAFF
j_gene: TRBJ1-5; v_gene: TRBV28; CDR3aa: CASRDGQFPNQPQHF
j_gene: TRBJ2-2; v_gene: TRBV30; CDR3aa: CAWDRATGGGTGELFF
j_gene: TRBJ2-2; v_gene: TRBV19; CDR3aa: CAGSSGASNTGELFF
j_gene: TRBJ1-5; v_gene: TRBV5-1; CDR3aa: CASSLAGRGNQPQHF
j_gene: TRBJ2-7; v_gene: TRBV19; CDR3aa: CASSIAGRLADIIYF
j_gene: TRBJ1-5; v_gene: TRBV7-2; CDR3aa: CASSLSGGGQPQHF
j_gene: TRBJ2-5; v_gene: TRBV21-1; CDR3aa: CASSKAETSNETQYF
j_gene: TRBJ2-7; v_gene: TRBV18; CDR3aa: CASSPNRNSYEQYF
j_gene: TRBJ2-5; v_gene: TRBV29-1; CDR3aa: CSVAPGGGGETQYF
j_gene: TRBJ1-5; v_gene: TRBV28; CDR3aa: CASSLAGGGLSNQPQHF
j_gene: TRBJ1-2; v_gene: TRBV7-6; CDR3aa: CASSLDGRGYGYTF
j_gene: TRBJ2-1; v_gene: TRBV10-3; CDR3aa: CAIGQGKNEQFF
j_gene: TRBJ2-7; v_gene: TRBV28; CDR3aa: CASTTGLTYEQYF
j_gene: TRBJ2-3; v_gene: TRBV2; CDR3aa: CASSVQGASDTQYF
j_gene: TRBJ2-3; v_gene: TRBV2; CDR3aa: CASNREADTQYF
j_gene: TRBJ1-2; v_gene: TRBV28; CDR3aa: CASSLRNRNGYTF
j_gene: TRBJ2-4; v_gene: TRBV15; CDR3aa: CATSRGTTKNIQYF
j_gene: TRBJ1-1; v_gene: TRBV6-5; CDR3aa: CASRGGPRMNTEAFF
j_gene: TRBJ2-1; v_gene: TRBV12-5; CDR3aa: CASGLDTINEQFF
j_gene: TRBJ1-1; v_gene: TRBV7-2; CDR3aa: CASSWREGNTEAFF
j_gene: TRBJ1-2; v_gene: TRBV5-4; CDR3aa: CASSAPGTSDYGYTF
j_gene: TRBJ2-2; v_gene: TRBV30; CDR3aa: CAWSVGLATGELFF
j_gene: TRBJ2-6; v_gene: TRBV19; CDR3aa: CASSIPTGGGGANVLTF